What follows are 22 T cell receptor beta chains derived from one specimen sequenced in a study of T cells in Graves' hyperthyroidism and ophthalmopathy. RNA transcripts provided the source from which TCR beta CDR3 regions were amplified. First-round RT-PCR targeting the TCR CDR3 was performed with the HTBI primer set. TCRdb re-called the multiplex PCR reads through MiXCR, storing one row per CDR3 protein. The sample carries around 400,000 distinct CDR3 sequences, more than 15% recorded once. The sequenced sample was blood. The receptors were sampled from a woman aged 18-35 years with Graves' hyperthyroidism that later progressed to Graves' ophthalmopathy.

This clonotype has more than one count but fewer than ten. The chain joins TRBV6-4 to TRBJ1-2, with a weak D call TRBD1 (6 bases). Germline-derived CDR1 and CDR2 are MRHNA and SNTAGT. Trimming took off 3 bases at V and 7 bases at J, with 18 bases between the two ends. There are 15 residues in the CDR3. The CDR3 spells CASSEAPGAVGGYTF. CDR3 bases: TGTGCCAGCAGTGAAGCTCCGGGGGCGGTTGGTGGCTACACCTTC.

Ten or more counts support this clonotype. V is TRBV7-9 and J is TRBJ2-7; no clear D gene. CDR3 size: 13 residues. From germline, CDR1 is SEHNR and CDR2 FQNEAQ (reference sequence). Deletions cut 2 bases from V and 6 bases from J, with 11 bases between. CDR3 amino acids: CASSLTELGEQYF. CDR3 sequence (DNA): TGTGCCAGCAGCTTAACAGAGTTGGGCGAGCAGTACTTC. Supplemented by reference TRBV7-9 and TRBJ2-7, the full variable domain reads DTGVSQNPRHKITKRGQNVTFRCDPISEHNRLYWYRQTLGQGPEFLTYFQNEAQLEKSRLLSDRFSAERPKGSFSTLEIQRTEQGDSAMYLCASSLTELGEQYFGPGTRLTVT.

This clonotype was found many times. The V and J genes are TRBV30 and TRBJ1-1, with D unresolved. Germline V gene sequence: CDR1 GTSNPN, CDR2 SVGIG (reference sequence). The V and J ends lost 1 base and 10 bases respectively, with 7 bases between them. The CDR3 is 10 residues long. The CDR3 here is CAWSGAGAFF. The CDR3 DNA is TGTGCCTGGAGTGGGGCAGGAGCTTTCTTT. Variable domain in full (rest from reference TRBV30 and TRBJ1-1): SQTIHQWPATLVQPVGSPLSLECTVEGTSNPNLYWYRQAAGRGLQLLFYSVGIGQISSEVPQNLSASRPQDRQFILSSKKLLLSDSGFYLCAWSGAGAFFGQGTRLTVV.

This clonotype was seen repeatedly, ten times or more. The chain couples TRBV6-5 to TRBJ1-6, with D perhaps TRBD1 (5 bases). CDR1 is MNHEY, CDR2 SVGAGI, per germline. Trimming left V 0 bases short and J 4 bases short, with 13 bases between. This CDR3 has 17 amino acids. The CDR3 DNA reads TGTGCCAGCAGTTACTCGCATGGACAACGATATAATTCACCCCTCCACTTT. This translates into CASSYSHGQRYNSPLHF.

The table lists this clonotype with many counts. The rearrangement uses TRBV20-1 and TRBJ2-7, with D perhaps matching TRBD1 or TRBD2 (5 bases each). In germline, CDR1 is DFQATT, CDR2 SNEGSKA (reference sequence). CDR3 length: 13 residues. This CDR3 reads CRPSQAGGYEQYF. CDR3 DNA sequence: TGCAGGCCTTCACAGGCCGGAGGCTACGAGCAGTACTTC.

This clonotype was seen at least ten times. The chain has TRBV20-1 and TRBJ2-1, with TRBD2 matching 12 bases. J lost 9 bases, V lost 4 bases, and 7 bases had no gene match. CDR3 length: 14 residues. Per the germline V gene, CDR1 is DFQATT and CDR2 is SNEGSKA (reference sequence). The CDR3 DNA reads TGCAGTGCTACTAGCGGGAGGGCCGGTGGTGAGCAGTTCTTC. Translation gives CSATSGRAGGEQFF.

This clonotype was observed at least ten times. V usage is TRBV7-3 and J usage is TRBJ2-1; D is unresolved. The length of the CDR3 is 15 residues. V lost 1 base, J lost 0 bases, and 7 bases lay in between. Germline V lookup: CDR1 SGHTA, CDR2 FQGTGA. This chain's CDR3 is CASSLSPSSYNEQFF. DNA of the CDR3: TGTGCCAGCAGCTTAAGCCCAAGCTCCTACAATGAGCAGTTCTTC.

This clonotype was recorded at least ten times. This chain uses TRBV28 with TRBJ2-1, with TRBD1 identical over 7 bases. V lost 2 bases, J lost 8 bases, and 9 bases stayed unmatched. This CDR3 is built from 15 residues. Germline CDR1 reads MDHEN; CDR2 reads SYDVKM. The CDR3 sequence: CASSLPYEGADEQFF. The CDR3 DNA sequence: TGTGCCAGCAGTTTACCGTACGAGGGGGCGGATGAGCAGTTCTTC.

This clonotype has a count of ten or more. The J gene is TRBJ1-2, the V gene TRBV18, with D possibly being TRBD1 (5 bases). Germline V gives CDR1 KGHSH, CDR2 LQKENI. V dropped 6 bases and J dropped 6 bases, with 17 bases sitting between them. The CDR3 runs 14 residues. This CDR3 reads CASSRGGEVDGYTF. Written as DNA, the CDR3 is TGTGCCAGCTCCCGGGGAGGGGAAGTGGATGGCTACACCTTC.

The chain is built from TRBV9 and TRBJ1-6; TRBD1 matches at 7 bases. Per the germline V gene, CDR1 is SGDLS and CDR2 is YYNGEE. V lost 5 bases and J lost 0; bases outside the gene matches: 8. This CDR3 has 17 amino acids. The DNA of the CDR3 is TGTGCCAGCAGTCCCAAGGGGGCCGACTCCTATAATTCACCCCTCCACTTT. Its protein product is CASSPKGADSYNSPLHF. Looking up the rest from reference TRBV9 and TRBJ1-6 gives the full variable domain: DSGVTQTPKHLITATGQRVTLRCSPRSGDLSVYWYQQSLDQGLQFLIQYYNGEERAKGNILERFSAQQFPDLHSELNLSSLELGDSALYFCASSPKGADSYNSPLHFGNGTRLTVT.

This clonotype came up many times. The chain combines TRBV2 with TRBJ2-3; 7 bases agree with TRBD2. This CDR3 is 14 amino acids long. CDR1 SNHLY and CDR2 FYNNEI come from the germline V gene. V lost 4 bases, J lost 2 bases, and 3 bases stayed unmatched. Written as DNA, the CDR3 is TGTGCCAGCAGTGGGACTAGTCACACAGATACGCAGTATTTT. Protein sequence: CASSGTSHTDTQYF.

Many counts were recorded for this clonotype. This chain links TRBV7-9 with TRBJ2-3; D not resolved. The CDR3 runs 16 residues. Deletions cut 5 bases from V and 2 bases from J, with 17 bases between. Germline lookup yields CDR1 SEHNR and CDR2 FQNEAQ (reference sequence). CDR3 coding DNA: TGTGCCAGCAGCCCCACGCGAGGCGATATCACAGATACGCAGTATTTT. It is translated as CASSPTRGDITDTQYF.

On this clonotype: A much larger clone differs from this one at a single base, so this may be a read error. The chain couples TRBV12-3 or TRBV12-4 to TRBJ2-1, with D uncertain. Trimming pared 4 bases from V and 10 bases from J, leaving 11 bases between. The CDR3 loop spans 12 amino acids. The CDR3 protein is CASSSTVAEQFF. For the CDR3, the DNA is TGTGCCAGCAGTTCAACGGTCGCGGAGCAGTTCTTC.

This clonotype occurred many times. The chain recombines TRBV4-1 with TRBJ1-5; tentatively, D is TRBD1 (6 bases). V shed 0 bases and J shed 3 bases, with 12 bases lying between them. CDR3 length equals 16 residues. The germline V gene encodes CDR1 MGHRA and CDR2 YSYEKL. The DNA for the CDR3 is TGCGCCAGCAGCCAAGAATTCGGACAGCTCAATCAGCCCCAGCATTTT. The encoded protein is CASSQEFGQLNQPQHF.

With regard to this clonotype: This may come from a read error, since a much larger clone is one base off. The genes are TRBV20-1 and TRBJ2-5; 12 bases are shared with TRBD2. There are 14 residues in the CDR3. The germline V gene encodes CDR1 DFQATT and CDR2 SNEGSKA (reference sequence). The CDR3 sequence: CSATLAGGQETQCF. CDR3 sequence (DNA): TGCAGTGCTACACTAGCGGGAGGTCAAGAGACCCAGTGCTTC.

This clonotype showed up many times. The CDR3: CASSEESTWGTGGMETQYF. CDR3 bases: TGTGCCAGCAGTGAAGAGAGCACTTGGGGGACAGGGGGTATGGAGACCCAGTACTTC. The chain combines TRBV6-1 with TRBJ2-5; 11 nucleotides align to TRBD1. This CDR3 is built from 19 residues. V was pared by 1 base and J by 5 bases, with 15 bases of the junction left unmatched. Germline values: CDR1 MNHNS, CDR2 SASEGT.

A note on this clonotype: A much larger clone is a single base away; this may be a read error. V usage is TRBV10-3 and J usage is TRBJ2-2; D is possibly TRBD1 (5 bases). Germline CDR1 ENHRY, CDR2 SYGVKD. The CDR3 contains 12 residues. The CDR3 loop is CTTTQGTGELFF. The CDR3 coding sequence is TGTACCACCACCCAGGGAACCGGGGAGCTGTTTTTT.

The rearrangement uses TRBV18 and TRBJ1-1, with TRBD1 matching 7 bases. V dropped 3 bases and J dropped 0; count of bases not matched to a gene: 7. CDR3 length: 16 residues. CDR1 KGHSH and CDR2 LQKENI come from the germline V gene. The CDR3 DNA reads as TGTGCCAGCTCACCTACAGGACAGGTGATGAACACTGAAGCTTTCTTT. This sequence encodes CASSPTGQVMNTEAFF.

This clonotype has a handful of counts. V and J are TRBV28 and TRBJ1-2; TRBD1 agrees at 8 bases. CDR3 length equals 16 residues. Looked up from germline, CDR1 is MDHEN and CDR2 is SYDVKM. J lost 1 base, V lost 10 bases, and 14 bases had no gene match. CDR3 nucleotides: TGTGCCATACAACTGACAGGGGCCAGTGTTAACTATGGCTACACCTTC. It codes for CAIQLTGASVNYGYTF.

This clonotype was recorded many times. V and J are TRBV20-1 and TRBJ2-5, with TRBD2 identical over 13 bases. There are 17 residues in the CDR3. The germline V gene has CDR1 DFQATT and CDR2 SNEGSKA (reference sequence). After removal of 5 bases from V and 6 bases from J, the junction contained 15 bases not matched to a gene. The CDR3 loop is CSAERTSGSRVMQTQYF. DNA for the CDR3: TGCAGTGCTGAAAGGACTAGCGGGAGTCGGGTTATGCAGACCCAGTACTTC.

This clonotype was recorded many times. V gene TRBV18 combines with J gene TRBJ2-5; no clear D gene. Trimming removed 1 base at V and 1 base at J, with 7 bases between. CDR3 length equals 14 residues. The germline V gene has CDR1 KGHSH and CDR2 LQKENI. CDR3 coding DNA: TGTGCCAGCTCACCACAAGGAATCCAAGAGACCCAGTACTTC. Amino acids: CASSPQGIQETQYF.

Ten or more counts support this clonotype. Written as DNA, the CDR3 is TGCAGTGCTAGTAGGTCTAGCGGGACGTTCGGCGACGAGCAGTTCTTC. Translation: CSASRSSGTFGDEQFF. The chain employs TRBV20-1 and TRBJ2-1; 9 nucleotides line up with TRBD2. The CDR3 runs to 16 residues. Trimming cost V 3 bases and J 10 bases; bases outside gene matches: 16. Germline loops: CDR1 DFQATT, CDR2 SNEGSKA (reference sequence).